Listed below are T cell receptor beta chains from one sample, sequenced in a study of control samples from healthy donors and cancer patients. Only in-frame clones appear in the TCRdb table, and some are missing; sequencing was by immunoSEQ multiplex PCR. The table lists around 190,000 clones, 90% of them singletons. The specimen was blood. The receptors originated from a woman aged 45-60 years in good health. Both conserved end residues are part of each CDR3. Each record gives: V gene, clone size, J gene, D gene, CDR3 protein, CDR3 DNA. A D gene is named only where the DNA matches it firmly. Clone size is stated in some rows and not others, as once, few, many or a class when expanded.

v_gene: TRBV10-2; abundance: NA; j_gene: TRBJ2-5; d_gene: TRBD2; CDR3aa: CASSERRGGLRSPGETQYF; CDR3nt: TGCGCCAGCAGTGAGCGGCGGGGGGGCCTCAGGTCGCCAGGAGAGACCCAGTACTTC
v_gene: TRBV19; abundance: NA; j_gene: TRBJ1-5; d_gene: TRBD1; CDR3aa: CASSIGQGREPQHF; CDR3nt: TGTGCCAGTAGTATTGGACAGGGAAGGGAGCCCCAGCATTTT
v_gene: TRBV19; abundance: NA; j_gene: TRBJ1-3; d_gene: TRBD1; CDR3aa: CASSARQGHSGNTIYF; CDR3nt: TGTGCCAGTAGTGCCAGACAGGGCCACTCTGGAAACACCATATATTTT
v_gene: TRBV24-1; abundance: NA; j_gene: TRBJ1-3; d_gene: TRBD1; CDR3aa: CATRFTPGQGGYTIYF; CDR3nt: TGTGCCACCAGATTTACTCCGGGACAGGGTGGATACACCATATATTTT
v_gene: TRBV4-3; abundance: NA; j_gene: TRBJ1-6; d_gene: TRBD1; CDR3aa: CASSQEPGQVDSPLHF; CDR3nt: TGCGCCAGCAGCCAAGAGCCAGGACAGGTCGATTCACCCCTCCACTTT
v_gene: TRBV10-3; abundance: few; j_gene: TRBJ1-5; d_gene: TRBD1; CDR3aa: CAISSTGTGDQPQHF; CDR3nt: TGTGCCATCAGTTCTACCGGGACAGGGGATCAGCCCCAGCATTTT
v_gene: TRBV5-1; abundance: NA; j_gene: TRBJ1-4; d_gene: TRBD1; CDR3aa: CASSTGGTGEKLFF; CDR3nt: TGCGCCAGCAGCACAGGAGGGACAGGTGAAAAACTGTTTTTT
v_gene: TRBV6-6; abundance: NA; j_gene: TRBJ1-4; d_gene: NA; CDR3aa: CASTQGGWEKLFF; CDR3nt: TGTGCCAGCACCCAGGGAGGGTGGGAAAAACTGTTTTTT
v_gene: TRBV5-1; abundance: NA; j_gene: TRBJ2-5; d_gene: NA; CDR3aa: CASSLGQNQETQYF; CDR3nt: TGCGCCAGCAGCCTGGGGCAGAACCAAGAGACCCAGTACTTC
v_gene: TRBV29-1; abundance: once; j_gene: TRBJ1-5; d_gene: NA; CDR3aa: CSVRQVEGQPQHF; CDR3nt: TGCAGCGTGCGACAGGTAGAAGGCCAGCCCCAGCATTTT
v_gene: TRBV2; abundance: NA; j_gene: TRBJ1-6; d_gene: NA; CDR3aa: CASSEEGIGNSPLHF; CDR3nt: TGTGCCAGCAGTGAAGAGGGGATCGGTAATTCACCCCTCCACTTT
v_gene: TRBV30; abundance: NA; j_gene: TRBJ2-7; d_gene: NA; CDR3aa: CAWSVGAGTYEQYF; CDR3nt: TGTGCCTGGAGTGTAGGGGCCGGGACCTACGAGCAGTACTTC
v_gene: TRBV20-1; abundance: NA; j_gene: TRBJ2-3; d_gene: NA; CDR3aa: CSAGGGRDKGTSTDTQYF; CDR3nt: TGCAGTGCTGGTGGGGGGAGGGACAAGGGAACTAGCACAGATACGCAGTATTTT
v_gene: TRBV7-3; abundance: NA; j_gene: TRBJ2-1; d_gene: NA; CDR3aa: CASSLVPSSYNEQFF; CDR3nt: TGTGCCAGCAGCTTAGTCCCTAGCTCCTACAATGAGCAGTTCTTC
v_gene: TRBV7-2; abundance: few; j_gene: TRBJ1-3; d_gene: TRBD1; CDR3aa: CASSLAGQGITALGNTIYF; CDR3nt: TGTGCCAGCAGCTTAGCGGGACAGGGTATTACGGCTCTAGGGAACACCATATATTTT
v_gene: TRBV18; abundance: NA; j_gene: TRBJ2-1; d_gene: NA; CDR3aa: CASSPPEEIYNEQFF; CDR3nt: TGTGCCAGCTCACCCCCAGAGGAAATATACAATGAGCAGTTCTTC
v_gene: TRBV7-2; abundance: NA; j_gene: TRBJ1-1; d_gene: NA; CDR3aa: CASSQGLGTEAFF; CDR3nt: TGTGCCAGCAGCCAGGGTCTGGGGACTGAAGCTTTCTTT
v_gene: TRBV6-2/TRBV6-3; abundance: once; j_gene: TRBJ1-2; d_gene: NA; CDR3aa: CASSYSGGHGYTF; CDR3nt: TGTGCCAGCAGTTACTCGGGAGGCCATGGCTACACCTTC
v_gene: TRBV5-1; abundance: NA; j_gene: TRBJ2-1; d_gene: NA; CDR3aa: CASSLGEAGQFF; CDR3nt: TGCGCCAGCAGCTTGGGGGAGGCCGGGCAGTTCTTC
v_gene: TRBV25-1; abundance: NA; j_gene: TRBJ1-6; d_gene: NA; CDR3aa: CATSGSSYNSPLHF; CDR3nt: TGTGCCACATCGGGGAGCTCCTATAATTCACCCCTCCACTTT
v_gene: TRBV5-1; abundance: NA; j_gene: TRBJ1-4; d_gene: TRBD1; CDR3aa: CASSLDGTGFEKLFF; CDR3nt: TGCGCCAGCAGCTTGGATGGGACAGGGTTTGAAAAACTGTTTTTT
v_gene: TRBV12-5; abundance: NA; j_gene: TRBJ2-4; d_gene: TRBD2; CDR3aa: CASGLSGRTIQYF; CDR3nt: TGTGCTAGTGGCCTTAGCGGGAGGACCATTCAGTACTTC
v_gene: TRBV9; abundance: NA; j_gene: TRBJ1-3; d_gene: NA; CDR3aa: CASSVAAGGNTIYF; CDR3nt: TGTGCCAGCAGCGTAGCCGCAGGCGGAAACACCATATATTTT
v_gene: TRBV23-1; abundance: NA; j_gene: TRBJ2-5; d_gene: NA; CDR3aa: CASSQSGGTRETQYF; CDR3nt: TGCGCCAGCAGTCAATCTGGGGGGACGCGAGAGACCCAGTACTTC
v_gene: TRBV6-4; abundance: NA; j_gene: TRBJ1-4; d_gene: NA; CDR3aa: CASPDGETTNEKLFF; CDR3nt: TGTGCCAGCCCCGACGGAGAGACAACTAATGAAAAACTGTTTTTT
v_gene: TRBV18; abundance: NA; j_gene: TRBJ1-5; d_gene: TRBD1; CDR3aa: CASSPNRGSQPQHF; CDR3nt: TGTGCCAGCTCACCGAACAGGGGGAGTCAGCCCCAGCATTTT
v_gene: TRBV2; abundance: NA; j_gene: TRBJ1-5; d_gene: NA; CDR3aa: CASSVLGNQPQHF; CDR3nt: TGTGCCAGCAGTGTTTTAGGCAATCAGCCCCAGCATTTT
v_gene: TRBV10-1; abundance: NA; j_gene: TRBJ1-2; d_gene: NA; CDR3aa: CASSVRDGGYTF; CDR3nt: TGCGCCAGCAGCGTGAGGGACGGCGGCTACACCTTC
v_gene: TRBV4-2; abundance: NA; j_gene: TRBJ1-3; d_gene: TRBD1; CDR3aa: CASTEDRFKGSGNTIYF; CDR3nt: TGTGCCAGCACCGAGGACAGGTTTAAGGGCTCTGGAAACACCATATATTTT
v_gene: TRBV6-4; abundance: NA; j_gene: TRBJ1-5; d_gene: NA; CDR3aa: CASSESISGDQPQHF; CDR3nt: TGTGCCAGCAGTGAAAGCATATCGGGAGATCAGCCCCAGCATTTT
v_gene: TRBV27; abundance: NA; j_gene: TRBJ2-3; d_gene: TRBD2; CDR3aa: CASTTLAGGRDTQYF; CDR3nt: TGTGCCAGCACCACCCTAGCGGGAGGGAGAGATACGCAGTATTTT
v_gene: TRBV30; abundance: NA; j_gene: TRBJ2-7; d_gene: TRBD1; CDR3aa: CAWSVRQGREQYF; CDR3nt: TGTGCCTGGAGTGTACGACAGGGGAGGGAGCAGTACTTC
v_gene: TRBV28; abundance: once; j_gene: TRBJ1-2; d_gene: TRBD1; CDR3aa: CASRGAGGSGSYGYTF; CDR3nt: TGTGCCAGCAGGGGGGCAGGGGGCTCGGGAAGCTATGGCTACACCTTC
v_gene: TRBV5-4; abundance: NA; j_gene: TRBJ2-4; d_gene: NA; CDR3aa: CASSSQNEEGTIQYF; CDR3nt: TGTGCCAGCAGCTCCCAAAACGAGGAGGGTACCATTCAGTACTTC